The T cell receptor beta chain described here comes from a study of T-cell memory formation after mild COVID-19. In the study overall: TCR clusters largely stayed donor specific. Findings of the study overall: Later expanders leaned toward CD4+, whereas clones contracting from day 15 to 85 were balanced CD4/CD8. Day 37-peaking second-wave clones had unconfirmed SARS-CoV-2 specificity.

The CDR3 has 10 residues. Germline V lookup: CDR1 DFQATT, CDR2 SNEGSKA (reference sequence). The V gene lost 5 bases and the J gene lost 4 bases, with 6 bases spanning the gap. Researchers used 5'RACE with constant-segment primers to make TCR alpha and TCR beta cDNA libraries that carry sample barcodes and UMIs. TCRdb re-called the 5' RACE reads through MiXCR, storing one row per CDR3 protein. The data contain around 300,000 distinct CDR3 sequences, approximately 12% of them singletons. As concerns this clonotype: Its antigen remains unknown.

Sequenced sample: PBMCs or a T cell subset sorted from them (not recorded which). The sequence was obtained from a man between 18 and 29 years old who had mild COVID-19 (a few samples of this study predate the infection). Cell type and time point are not known. The chain combines TRBV20-1 with TRBJ2-7; the D gene is possibly TRBD2 (6 bases). The CDR3 coding sequence is TGCAGTGCTGGGGGGTACGAGCAGTACTTC. Translation gives CSAGGYEQYF.